The 20 T cell receptor beta chains given below trace back to one sample, sequenced in a study of T cells in Graves' hyperthyroidism and ophthalmopathy. RNA transcripts gave rise to amplified TCR beta CDR3 regions. The HTBI primer set drove a first-round RT-PCR of the TCR CDR3. One entry per CDR3 protein results from TCRdb running MiXCR on the multiplex PCR reads. This table holds 500,000 to 700,000 distinct CDR3 sequences, approximately 16% found once. Sequencing was performed on blood. These receptors came from a woman in her late teens or twenties with Graves' hyperthyroidism.

This clonotype was seen many times. This rearrangement joins TRBV30 to TRBJ1-1, with D possibly matching TRBD1 (5 bases). V gave up 2 bases and J gave up 1 base, with 8 bases separating them. The CDR3 totals 13 residues. In germline, CDR1 is GTSNPN, CDR2 SVGIG (reference sequence). The CDR3 reads CAWSIDRNTEAFF. CDR3 nucleotides: TGTGCCTGGAGTATCGACAGGAACACTGAAGCTTTCTTT.

This clonotype came up many times. A read error may account for a junction end that differs from germline. The chain carries TRBV5-1 and TRBJ2-5; maybe TRBD2 (5 bases). This CDR3 comprises 14 residues. In germline, CDR1 is SGHRS, CDR2 YFSETQ. Here the CDR3 reads CASSLGPGQETQYF. CDR3 DNA: TGTGCCAGCAGCTTAGGGCCGGGGCAAGAGACCCAGTACTTC. The complete variable domain, with remaining parts taken from reference TRBV5-1 and TRBJ2-5, reads KAGVTQTPRYLIKTRGQQVTLSCSPISGHRSVSWYQQTPGQGLQFLFEYFSETQRNKGNFPGRFSGRQFSNSRSEMNVSTLELGDSALYLCASSLGPGQETQYFGPGTRLLVL.

The chain couples TRBV29-1 to TRBJ1-1, with 7 bases fitting TRBD1. With V trimmed by 7 bases and J by 10 bases, 12 bases remained unmatched. Germline CDR1 is SQVTM and CDR2 is ANQGSEA. This CDR3 region has 12 residues. The CDR3 spells CSAHGGTEVAFF. The CDR3 DNA sequence: TGCAGCGCCCATGGAGGGACAGAGGTAGCTTTCTTT.

This clonotype was counted many times. V is TRBV3-1 and J is TRBJ2-3; D remains ambiguous. Per germline, CDR1 LGHDT and CDR2 YNNKEL (reference sequence). Trimming took off 0 bases at V and 4 bases at J, with 8 bases between the two ends. The CDR3 extends over 14 amino acids. The CDR3 region has the DNA TGTGCCAGCAGCCAAGATACGAGAGCAGATACGCAGTATTTT. Translating gives CASSQDTRADTQYF.

The chain joins TRBV6-2 or TRBV6-3 to TRBJ2-3; 10 bases match TRBD2. CDR3 length: 16 amino acids. V lost 8 bases, J lost 1 base, and 9 bases stayed unmatched. Germline V gives CDR1 MNHEY, CDR2 SVGEGT. CDR3 region: CASGARSGGGTDTQYF. As DNA, the CDR3 is TGTGCCAGCGGGGCGAGAAGCGGGGGGGGCACAGATACGCAGTATTTT.

This clonotype was counted a few times. The V and J genes are TRBV28 and TRBJ2-3; D is possibly TRBD2 (6 bases). The CDR3 has 15 residues. Germline assignment: CDR1 MDHEN and CDR2 SYDVKM. Trimming cost V 8 bases and J 4 bases, with 19 bases left between them. The CDR3 here is CASENGPRDPDTQYF. CDR3 sequence (DNA): TGTGCCAGCGAAAATGGGCCGCGGGACCCAGATACGCAGTATTTT.

In this sample, this clonotype turned up many times. The CDR3 region is CASSEERGGTDTQYF. For the CDR3, the DNA is TGTGCCAGCAGTGAAGAGCGGGGGGGCACAGATACGCAGTATTTT. The chain couples TRBV6-1 to TRBJ2-3; TRBD2 matches at 9 bases. CDR3 length: 15 residues. In germline, CDR1 is MNHNS, CDR2 SASEGT. Trimming at V came to 1 base and at J to 1 base, leaving 0 bases not matched to a gene.

This clonotype was found a few times. A read error may produce the germline difference seen at one junction end. The V and J genes are TRBV5-6 and TRBJ2-5; D is ambiguous. Germline assignment: CDR1 SGHDT and CDR2 YYEEEE. The length of the CDR3 is 8 residues. The CDR3 loop is CASSLAHF. CDR3 coding DNA: TGTGCCAGCAGCTTGGCGCACTTC. The full variable domain, its missing parts supplied by reference TRBV5-6 and TRBJ2-5, is DAGVTQSPTHLIKTRGQQVTLRCSPKSGHDTVSWYQQALGQGPQFIFQYYEEEERQRGNFPDRFSGHQFPNYSSELNVNALLLGDSALYLCASSLAHFGPGTRLLVL.

This clonotype was seen only a few times. V gene TRBV27 combines with J gene TRBJ1-6, with D perhaps matching TRBD1 (6 bases). The germline V gene encodes CDR1 MNHEY and CDR2 SMNVEV (reference sequence). This CDR3 contains 18 residues. Trimming stripped 2 bases from V and 0 bases from J, with 14 bases between. The CDR3 protein is CASSLAPGGSSYNSPLHF. CDR3 DNA: TGTGCCAGCAGTTTAGCCCCCGGGGGCAGCTCCTATAATTCACCCCTCCACTTT.

About this clonotype itself: A much larger clone is a single base away; this may be a read error. This chain uses TRBV3-1 with TRBJ1-3; D remains unclear. There are 15 residues in the CDR3. Germline values: CDR1 LGHDT, CDR2 YNNKEL (reference sequence). V lost 0 bases and J 2 bases, leaving 8 bases between the germline ends. The CDR3 is CASSQDVGAGNTIYF. The CDR3 DNA reads TGTGCCAGCAGCCAAGATGTCGGGGCTGGAAACACCATATATTTT.

The gene calls are TRBV19 and TRBJ1-1; D call uncertain. V gave up 8 bases and J gave up 1 base, with 11 bases separating them. The CDR3 consists of 13 residues. Germline CDR1 and CDR2: LNHDA and SQIVND (reference sequence). The CDR3 DNA sequence: TGTGCCAGTCGCTTGCTCGGGAACACTGAAGCTTTCTTT. As protein: CASRLLGNTEAFF.

V gene TRBV28 combines with J gene TRBJ2-1; 7 bases align to TRBD1. Germline lookup yields CDR1 MDHEN and CDR2 SYDVKM. V lost 5 bases and J lost 3; bases outside the gene matches: 7. The CDR3 length is 15 residues. The CDR3 here is CASSTPTGYYNEQFF. CDR3 coding DNA: TGTGCCAGCAGTACCCCGACAGGGTACTACAATGAGCAGTTCTTC.

This clonotype was counted at least ten times. V usage is TRBV20-1 and J usage is TRBJ2-1; possible D gene TRBD2, 6 bases. CDR1 is DFQATT and CDR2 is SNEGSKA in the germline V gene (reference sequence). There are 13 residues in the CDR3. V shed 5 bases and J shed 3 bases, with 11 bases lying between them. CDR3 in amino acids: CSASSGVYNEQFF. The DNA of the CDR3 is TGCAGTGCTTCGTCGGGGGTCTACAATGAGCAGTTCTTC.

This clonotype was observed a few times. The chain combines TRBV20-1 with TRBJ2-7; 8 bases match TRBD2. V was clipped by 4 bases and J by 4 bases; unmatched bases: 3. The CDR3 has 12 amino acids. Germline V gene data show CDR1 as DFQATT and CDR2 as SNEGSKA (reference sequence). CDR3 amino acids: CSATGGEYEQYF. CDR3 bases: TGCAGTGCTACCGGGGGGGAATACGAGCAGTACTTC.

The chain is built from TRBV5-6 and TRBJ1-1; possibly TRBD1 for D (5 bases). Germline CDR1 is SGHDT and CDR2 is YYEEEE. Trimming took 3 bases from V and 10 from J, leaving 16 bases between them. The CDR3 has 13 residues. CDR3 DNA sequence: TGTGCCAGCAGCTCCGAGGGTCGAGGGGTAGCTTTCTTT. This codes for CASSSEGRGVAFF.

The chain carries TRBV7-9 and TRBJ1-6; no definite D call. Germline V gene lookup returns CDR1 SEHNR and CDR2 FQNEAQ (reference sequence). The germline V and J ends were trimmed by 5 bases and 7 bases, with 12 bases remaining between them. The CDR3 totals 14 residues. For the CDR3, the DNA is TGTGCCAGCAGCCTGGTAGTTGGGAATTCACCCCTCCACTTT. Residues: CASSLVVGNSPLHF. Filled out from reference TRBV7-9 and TRBJ1-6, the complete variable domain reads DTGVSQNPRHKITKRGQNVTFRCDPISEHNRLYWYRQTLGQGPEFLTYFQNEAQLEKSRLLSDRFSAERPKGSFSTLEIQRTEQGDSAMYLCASSLVVGNSPLHFGNGTRLTVT.

The J gene is TRBJ2-1, the V gene TRBV12-3 or TRBV12-4; D may be TRBD2 (6 bases). The CDR3 runs 15 residues. V was trimmed by 2 bases and J by 8 bases, leaving 16 bases between them. The DNA of the CDR3 is TGTGCCAGCAGTTTACGGGGCCCGTGGGGGGATGAGCAGTTCTTC. Its protein product is CASSLRGPWGDEQFF.

This clonotype was detected only a few times. This chain joins TRBV4-3 and TRBJ2-5, with D possibly matching TRBD1 (5 bases). CDR1 is LGHNA, CDR2 YSLEER, per germline. Between the trimmed V and J ends, which lost 3 bases and 0 bases, there was a span of 8 bases. CDR3 size: 14 residues. DNA of the CDR3: TGCGCCAGCAGCCATGGGGCCGACCAAGAGACCCAGTACTTC. Its translation is CASSHGADQETQYF.

This clonotype was seen ten or more times. The rearrangement links TRBV11-3 to TRBJ2-7, with 9 bases fitting TRBD1. V lost 1 base, J lost 0 bases, and 4 bases stayed unmatched. CDR3 length: 16 amino acids. Germline CDR1 reads SGHNT; CDR2 reads YENEEA. The CDR3 loop is CASSLGTGQGSYEQYF. CDR3 DNA: TGTGCCAGCAGCTTAGGTACGGGACAGGGCTCCTACGAGCAGTACTTC. The full variable domain, with the rest looked up from reference TRBV11-3 and TRBJ2-7, is EAGVVQSPRYKIIEKKQPVAFWCNPISGHNTLYWYLQNLGQGPELLIRYENEEAVDDSQLPKDRFSAERLKGVDSTLKIQPAELGDSAVYLCASSLGTGQGSYEQYFGPGTRLTVT.

The J gene is TRBJ1-3, the V gene TRBV6-1; D is unresolved. Germline values: CDR1 MNHNS, CDR2 SASEGT. The V end lost 5 bases, the J end lost 6 bases, and 14 bases lay between the germline ends. This CDR3 contains 14 residues. In DNA, the CDR3 is TGTGCCAGCAGTAGTGGAGGGATGCAAAACACCATATATTTT. It codes for CASSSGGMQNTIYF.